The 18 T cell receptor beta chains presented below share a single source sample, sequenced in a study of cytomegalovirus exposure and HLA in healthy donors. With 60 Vbeta and 13 Jbeta primers, the PCR was carried out. Libraries were prepared by immunoSEQ multiplex PCR; TCRdb keeps only in-frame clonotypes and omits some of them. The sample gives fewer than 150,000 clones, 75% to 80% of which show up once; 4.9% is in the top ten. The sample consisted of PBMCs. Receptor source: a woman between 50 and 59 years old in good health and CMV-seronegative.

The DNA for the CDR3 is TGTGCCAGCAGTTTATCCCGAGGCACTGAAGCTTTCTTT. Its protein is CASSLSRGTEAFF. The chain employs TRBV27 and TRBJ1-1; D is unclear. This CDR3 region has 13 residues. V was cut by 0 bases and J by 4 bases, with 6 bases left in between. From germline, CDR1 is MNHEY and CDR2 SMNVEV (reference sequence).

The chain combines TRBV5-1 with TRBJ2-3, with TRBD2 as a possible D gene (5 bases). The CDR3 sequence is 15 residues long. V lost 1 base, J lost 6 bases, and 15 bases lay in between. Germline CDR1 is SGHRS and CDR2 is YFSETQ. CDR3 coding DNA: TGCGCCAGCAGCTTGACGGGCAACACGGGGGATACGCAGTATTTT. Translated, it gives CASSLTGNTGDTQYF.

The chain carries TRBV7-8 and TRBJ2-7; TRBD2 matches 7 bases. Germline CDR1 reads SGHVS; CDR2 reads FQNEAQ. The CDR3 sequence is 16 residues long. Losses at the gene ends were 0 bases for V and 0 bases for J; bases not matched to a gene: 5. This CDR3 is CASSLARAGSSYEQYF. As DNA, the CDR3 is TGTGCCAGCAGCTTAGCGCGAGCGGGGAGCTCCTACGAGCAGTACTTC. Full variable domain (rest looked up from reference TRBV7-8 and TRBJ2-7): GAGVSQSPRYKVAKRGQDVALRCDPISGHVSLFWYQQALGQGPEFLTYFQNEAQLDKSGLPSDRFFAERPEGSVSTLKIQRTQQEDSAVYLCASSLARAGSSYEQYFGPGTRLTVT.

The CDR3 DNA follows: TGTGCCAGCAGTTTCGGATCGGCACTAGCGGGATACAATGAGCAGTTCTTC. As protein: CASSFGSALAGYNEQFF. This chain connects TRBV28 to TRBJ2-1; 10 bases are shared with TRBD2. The CDR3 is made up of 17 amino acids. J lost 4 bases, V lost 3 bases, and 9 bases had no gene match. From germline, CDR1 is MDHEN and CDR2 SYDVKM.

This clone was seen a single time. The J gene is TRBJ1-5, the V gene TRBV4-2; 8 positions agree with TRBD1. The CDR3 is 17 amino acids. Germline V gene data show CDR1 as LGHNA and CDR2 as YNFKEQ. Germline trimming cut 1 base from V and 5 bases from J; bases unmatched to any gene: 10. CDR3 DNA: TGTGCCAGCAGCCAAGGGGGGATGACAGGGGACGATCAGCCCCAGCATTTT. It specifies CASSQGGMTGDDQPQHF.

The gene calls are TRBV6-1 and TRBJ2-7, with 9 bases lining up with TRBD1. From germline, CDR1 is MNHNS and CDR2 SASEGT. This CDR3 has 15 amino acids. J lost 7 bases, V lost 5 bases, and 12 bases had no gene match. The CDR3, as DNA: TGTGCCAGCAGTCACGGGACAGGGTTACCGGGGGAGCAGTACTTC. Amino acid sequence: CASSHGTGLPGEQYF.

This sequence joins TRBV11-2 and TRBJ1-6; D remains ambiguous. CDR1 SGHAT and CDR2 FQNNGV come from the germline V gene. V shed 1 base and J shed 9 bases, with 13 bases lying between them. The CDR3 extends over 15 amino acids. CDR3 DNA sequence: TGTGCCAGCAGCTTAGTTCCCGCAGATGGTTCACCCCTCCACTTT. This gives the protein CASSLVPADGSPLHF.

A remark on this clone: A far larger clone is just one base off, so this is likely a read error. This sample includes further DNA sequences coding for the same CDR3. The chain's CDR3 is CASSQPGQGAWYEQYF. The DNA for the CDR3 is TGCGCCAGCAGCCAACCGGGGCAGGGGGCGTGGTACGAGCAGTACTTC. The V call is TRBV5-1, the J call TRBJ2-7; TRBD1 agrees at 8 bases. The CDR3 runs 16 residues. Per germline, CDR1 SGHRS and CDR2 YFSETQ. V shed 4 bases, J shed 4 bases, and the junction held 13 bases outside the gene matches.

This clone was detected a few times. J is TRBJ2-1 and V is TRBV5-1; the match to TRBD2 covers 13 bases. CDR3 length: 18 residues. V lost 0 bases, J lost 7 bases, and 10 bases stayed unmatched. CDR1 SGHRS and CDR2 YFSETQ come from the germline V gene. The chain's CDR3 is CASSLDRRGTSGVNEQFF. In DNA form, the CDR3 reads TGCGCCAGCAGCTTGGACAGGAGAGGGACTAGCGGGGTTAATGAGCAGTTCTTC.

This clone was seen only a few times. This rearrangement joins TRBV7-8 to TRBJ1-1; D is perhaps TRBD1 (6 bases). The V end was cut by 1 base, the J end by 1 base, with 10 bases between. The length of the CDR3 is 15 residues. The germline CDR1 and CDR2 sequences are SGHVS and FQNEAQ. This chain's CDR3 is CASSLGRGANTEAFF. As DNA, the CDR3 is TGTGCCAGCAGCTTAGGTCGGGGGGCGAACACTGAAGCTTTCTTT.

The chain is built from TRBV5-1 and TRBJ2-1; 7 bases are shared with TRBD1. Germline CDR1 SGHRS, CDR2 YFSETQ. CDR3 length: 17 residues. V shed 4 bases, J shed 4 bases, and the junction held 14 bases outside the gene matches. As DNA, the CDR3 is TGCGCCAGCAGCACAAACCACCCGGGACAGATATACAATGAGCAGTTCTTC. Protein sequence: CASSTNHPGQIYNEQFF.

The V and J genes are TRBV28 and TRBJ2-3; 7 bases fit TRBD1. The trim removed 3 bases at V and 2 bases at J, leaving 2 bases unmatched. The germline gives CDR1 MDHEN, CDR2 SYDVKM. There are 14 residues in the CDR3. The CDR3 nucleotides are TGTGCCAGCAGTTTCGACAGGGCCACAGATACGCAGTATTTT. Translated, it gives CASSFDRATDTQYF.

J is TRBJ2-3 and V is TRBV5-1; tentatively, D is TRBD1 (6 bases). There are 15 residues in the CDR3. The germline CDR1 and CDR2 sequences are SGHRS and YFSETQ. V was clipped by 4 bases and J by 5 bases, with 17 bases between them. In nucleotides, the CDR3 is TGCGCCAGCAGCATACAGGGATCGGGCGGAGATACGCAGTATTTT. It is translated as CASSIQGSGGDTQYF.

This clone has a handful of counts. V and J are TRBV5-6 and TRBJ1-1; 7 nucleotides align to TRBD1. The V gene's germline CDR1 is SGHDT and CDR2 YYEEEE. The ends lost 0 bases at V and 1 base at J; junction bases unmatched: 3. The CDR3 contains 15 residues. The CDR3 loop reads CASSLGPGGNTEAFF. CDR3 sequence (DNA): TGTGCCAGCAGCTTGGGACCAGGGGGGAACACTGAAGCTTTCTTT.

The genes are TRBV30 and TRBJ2-7; D uncertain. V lost 0 bases and J lost 3, with 6 bases in between. Germline lookup yields CDR1 GTSNPN and CDR2 SVGIG (reference sequence). The CDR3 has 12 residues. The CDR3 DNA reads TGTGCCTGGAGTGTACACAGCTACGAGCAGTACTTC. Amino acids: CAWSVHSYEQYF.

This chain joins TRBV27 and TRBJ1-6; D possibly corresponds to TRBD1 (5 bases). CDR1 MNHEY and CDR2 SMNVEV come from the germline V gene (reference sequence). This CDR3 has 15 amino acids. Trimming took off 3 bases at V and 5 bases at J, with 11 bases between the two ends. The CDR3 DNA reads TGTGCCAGCAGTTTTTTGTCAGGGAATAATTCACCCCTCCACTTT. Translating it yields CASSFLSGNNSPLHF.

This clone has only a few counts. The chain combines TRBV5-6 with TRBJ2-3, with D perhaps matching TRBD2 (6 bases). CDR3 length: 16 amino acids. Trimming took off 1 base at V and 5 bases at J, with 17 bases between the two ends. Germline loops: CDR1 SGHDT, CDR2 YYEEEE. The CDR3 nucleotides are TGTGCCAGCAGCTTGTTGGGACTTAGTCTCATAGATACGCAGTATTTT. This sequence encodes CASSLLGLSLIDTQYF. Complete variable domain (other parts from reference TRBV5-6 and TRBJ2-3): DAGVTQSPTHLIKTRGQQVTLRCSPKSGHDTVSWYQQALGQGPQFIFQYYEEEERQRGNFPDRFSGHQFPNYSSELNVNALLLGDSALYLCASSLLGLSLIDTQYFGPGTRLTVL.

The gene calls are TRBV7-3 and TRBJ2-2; no clear D gene. The length of the CDR3 is 15 residues. The ends were cut back, 2 bases at V and 1 base at J, with 8 bases in the middle. Looked up from germline, CDR1 is SGHTA and CDR2 is FQGTGA. This CDR3 is CASSLYVQNTGELFF. The CDR3 DNA sequence: TGTGCCAGCAGCTTATATGTACAGAACACCGGGGAGCTGTTTTTT.